A single sample gave rise to the 17 T cell receptor beta chains below, sequenced in a study of post-analysis software for immune sequencing data. Findings and limits, study-wide: Among about 5 TRBV segments more frequent in patients than controls were TRBV5-6, TRBV5-1 and TRBV20-1.

Each TCR beta cDNA library carried unique molecular identifiers. TCRdb processed the PCR reads anew with MiXCR; each CDR3 protein has one entry. The sample records roughly 700,000 distinct CDR3 sequences, roughly 27% being singletons. Antigens for these TCRs are unknown. What was sequenced was blood. Receptor source: a girl aged 5 to 17 with multiple sclerosis.

This clonotype turned up a few times. This chain connects TRBV20-1 to TRBJ2-2; 8 bases are a match to TRBD1. The CDR3 consists of 13 residues. The V gene's germline CDR1 is DFQATT and CDR2 SNEGSKA (reference sequence). With 6 bases clipped from V and 6 bases from J, the junction kept 6 bases outside the gene matches. CDR3 loop: CSATPQGAGELFF. The CDR3 DNA reads as TGCAGTGCCACGCCACAGGGGGCCGGGGAGCTGTTTTTT.

V usage is TRBV20-1 and J usage is TRBJ2-1; 8 bases fit TRBD1. Trimming removed 5 bases from V and 8 bases from J; junction bases left unmatched: 5. The germline gives CDR1 DFQATT, CDR2 SNEGSKA (reference sequence). This CDR3 has 12 amino acids. The CDR3 DNA sequence: TGCAGTGCTGGAAGACAGGGGCATGAGCAGTTCTTC. Translated, it gives CSAGRQGHEQFF.

This clonotype has just one count. This chain uses TRBV9 with TRBJ2-7; D uncertain. The CDR3 spans 15 residues. V was cut by 4 bases and J by 12 bases, with 26 bases left in between. Germline-derived CDR1 and CDR2 are SGDLS and YYNGEE. The CDR3 region is CASSPSRAGKETRYF. The CDR3 DNA is TGTGCCAGCAGCCCTTCTCGGGCAGGTAAAGAGACCCGGTACTTC.

This chain connects TRBV3-1 to TRBJ1-6; TRBD1 is a possible D gene (6 bases). With 5 bases removed from V and 9 bases from J, the gap between germline ends came to 14 bases. Germline assignment: CDR1 LGHDT and CDR2 YNNKEL (reference sequence). CDR3 length: 14 amino acids. CDR3 DNA: TGTGCCAGCAGCTGGACAGCCGGAGGTTCACCCCTCCACTTT. This encodes CASSWTAGGSPLHF.

Ten or more counts support this clonotype. The rearrangement joins TRBV15 to TRBJ2-5; D is uncertain. CDR1 LNHNV and CDR2 YYDKDF come from the germline V gene (reference sequence). Trimming took off 0 bases at V and 5 bases at J, with 4 bases between the two ends. The CDR3 loop spans 12 amino acids. CDR3 protein: CATSRDMETQYF. The CDR3 DNA is TGTGCCACCAGCAGAGATATGGAGACCCAGTACTTC.

The genes are TRBV10-3 and TRBJ2-1; a weak D match, TRBD2 (6 bases). The CDR3 sequence is 18 residues long. CDR1 and CDR2 from the germline V gene are ENHRY and SYGVKD. V dropped 7 bases and J dropped 6 bases, with 28 bases sitting between them. The CDR3 DNA reads as TGTGCCATCAAAAACGGGCAGGGAGGCCACCCAGTAGGCAATGAGCAGTTCTTC. This codes for CAIKNGQGGHPVGNEQFF.

The V gene is TRBV5-1, the J gene TRBJ2-1, with D perhaps matching TRBD2 (7 bases). CDR3 size: 15 residues. Germline V gene data show CDR1 as SGHRS and CDR2 as YFSETQ. V lost 5 bases to trimming and J lost 1 base, with 13 bases between them. This CDR3 reads CASRARGASYNEQFF. CDR3 bases: TGCGCCAGCAGGGCCCGGGGGGCGTCCTACAATGAGCAGTTCTTC.

This clonotype was counted between two and nine times. V usage is TRBV27 and J usage is TRBJ1-5; tentatively, D is TRBD1 (5 bases). The CDR3 consists of 14 residues. V lost 8 bases to trimming and J lost 11 bases, with 22 bases between them. Germline CDR1 is MNHEY and CDR2 is SMNVEV (reference sequence). The CDR3 DNA sequence: TGTGCCAGCGGGGGACCAGGGCCTTGGTCGGCCCAGCATTTT. Translated: CASGGPGPWSAQHF.

The chain's CDR3 is CASSHGLKQEIQYF. Written as DNA, the CDR3 is TGTGCCAGCAGCCACGGACTAAAACAAGAGATCCAGTACTTC. The chain recombines TRBV3-1 with TRBJ2-7; perhaps TRBD2 as D (6 bases). The germline V and J ends were trimmed by 3 bases and 10 bases, with 19 bases remaining between them. The CDR3 is made up of 14 amino acids. CDR1 is LGHDT and CDR2 is YNNKEL in the germline V gene (reference sequence).

This clonotype was counted a few times. DNA for the CDR3: TGTGCCACCAGCAGAGAAGCCCTGGGGAACACCGGGGAGCTGTTTTTT. The encoded protein is CATSREALGNTGELFF. The chain joins TRBV15 to TRBJ2-2; D unclear. In germline, CDR1 is LNHNV, CDR2 YYDKDF (reference sequence). The CDR3 is 16 residues long. Deletions cut 0 bases from V and 1 base from J, with 9 bases between.

V usage is TRBV27 and J usage is TRBJ2-7; no reliable D call. Germline CDR1 and CDR2: MNHEY and SMNVEV (reference sequence). Trimming took off 5 bases at V and 3 bases at J, with 14 bases between the two ends. The CDR3 totals 14 residues. The CDR3 region is CASSPHWALYEQYF. Here the CDR3 DNA reads TGTGCCAGCAGTCCGCACTGGGCTCTCTACGAGCAGTACTTC.

This clonotype was seen more than once but under ten times. The chain uses TRBV6-1 and TRBJ1-5, with D unclear. Germline CDR1 and CDR2: MNHNS and SASEGT. V was trimmed by 6 bases and J by 0 bases, leaving 12 bases between them. The length of the CDR3 is 15 residues. This CDR3 reads CASSSGPLSNQPQHF. CDR3 DNA sequence: TGTGCCAGCAGCTCCGGACCGCTTAGCAATCAGCCCCAGCATTTT.

The gene calls are TRBV7-2 and TRBJ2-1; the D gene is possibly TRBD2 (6 bases). V was trimmed by 6 bases and J by 10 bases, leaving 25 bases between them. The CDR3 runs to 16 residues. Germline V gives CDR1 SGHTA, CDR2 FQGNSA. This CDR3 is CASSSWTGGGVGEQFF. As DNA, the CDR3 is TGTGCCAGCAGTTCCTGGACCGGGGGTGGAGTGGGGGAGCAGTTCTTC.

The chain combines TRBV20-1 with TRBJ1-5; D is unclear. V shed 2 bases and J shed 6 bases, with 8 bases lying between them. This CDR3 region has 12 residues. The V gene's germline CDR1 is DFQATT and CDR2 SNEGSKA (reference sequence). CDR3 in amino acids: CSARPLGQPQHF. The DNA for the CDR3 is TGCAGTGCTAGACCCCTGGGTCAGCCCCAGCATTTT.

This clonotype showed up just a few times. The chain uses TRBV4-1 and TRBJ1-1; TRBD1 matches 9 bases. Germline CDR1 MGHRA, CDR2 YSYEKL. This CDR3 contains 15 residues. Trimming cost V 1 base and J 8 bases; bases outside gene matches: 8. The CDR3 DNA follows: TGCGCCAGCAGCCAAGCCTGGACAGGGGTTACCGAAGCTTTCTTT. It translates to CASSQAWTGVTEAFF.

This clonotype was seen a few times. The chain carries TRBV29-1 and TRBJ1-1, with D unresolved. CDR1 and CDR2 (germline): SQVTM, ANQGSEA. Trimming removed 4 bases from V and 1 base from J, with 13 bases in between. This CDR3 has 14 residues. This CDR3 reads CSVARAAKNTEAFF. For the CDR3, the DNA is TGCAGCGTTGCCCGGGCCGCGAAGAACACTGAAGCTTTCTTT.

For this clonotype: A much more abundant neighbour one base away suggests this may be a read error. The chain couples TRBV29-1 to TRBJ2-1, with D possibly TRBD2 on 5 matching bases. The CDR3 runs 12 residues. Trimming took 1 base from V and 9 from J, leaving 10 bases between them. Germline CDR1 reads SQVTM; CDR2 reads ANQGSEA. This CDR3 reads CSVEVLGGEQFF. The CDR3 DNA is TGCAGCGTTGAAGTCCTAGGAGGTGAGCAGTTCTTC.